This T cell receptor beta chain was documented in a study of blood T cell repertoires in COVID-19. This clone was observed a single time. Using immunoSEQ multiplex PCR, the repertoire was profiled, and TCRdb retains in-frame clones only, with some absent. The sample lists fewer than 350,000 clones; around 85% were seen once. Participants were placed into cohorts based on the clinical history they reported. Looked up from germline, CDR1 is MNHNY and CDR2 is SVGAGI (reference sequence). The CDR3 spans 14 residues. The J segment lost 5 bases and the V segment lost 7 bases, leaving 8 bases of the junction unmatched.

V is TRBV6-6 and J is TRBJ2-1, with 7 bases identical to TRBD2. Sequencing used PBMCs or T cells enriched from blood (not recorded which). The origin of this receptor is a young woman who had been exposed to COVID-19. The CDR3 reads CASTPGLADNEQFF. In nucleotides, the CDR3 is TGTGCCAGCACTCCGGGGCTAGCGGACAATGAGCAGTTCTTC.